A single T cell receptor beta chain is shown here with its context. The sample comes from a study of control samples from healthy donors and cancer patients. Repertoires were generated with immunoSEQ multiplex PCR, while TCRdb's copy carries only in-frame clones and drops some. The sample carries 100,000 to 150,000 clones, around 93% recorded once. The CDR3 loop spans 15 amino acids. Germline lookup yields CDR1 PRHDT and CDR2 FYEKMQ (reference sequence). Trimming pared 5 bases from V and 4 bases from J, leaving 17 bases between. Sequencing was carried out using blood. J is TRBJ1-2 and V is TRBV13; D is possibly TRBD1 (5 bases). The sequence came from a man between 18 and 29 years old in good health. The CDR3 protein is CASSPWDRRFYGYTF. The CDR3 coding sequence is TGTGCCAGCAGCCCCTGGGACCGGAGATTCTATGGCTACACCTTC.